This T cell receptor (beta chain) was sequenced in a study of cytomegalovirus exposure and HLA in healthy donors. Both 60 Vbeta primers and 13 Jbeta primers went into the PCR. Method: immunoSEQ multiplex PCR; TCRdb's copy keeps in-frame clones and lacks some. Seen here are under 200,000 clones, about 76% observed once, and the top ten hold 7.4%. V dropped 2 bases and J dropped 2 bases, with 15 bases sitting between them. CDR3 length: 16 amino acids. Germline CDR1 and CDR2: MNHNY and SVGAGI (reference sequence). This sequence originates from a male donor in good health and CMV-seropositive. Sequenced material: PBMCs. The gene calls are TRBV6-6 and TRBJ1-2; the D gene is possibly TRBD1 (6 bases). CDR3 sequence: CASSYPPDSLNYGYTF. The CDR3 DNA sequence: TGTGCCAGCAGTTACCCCCCGGACAGCTTAAACTATGGCTACACCTTC.